This T cell receptor (beta chain) was obtained from a study of cytomegalovirus exposure and HLA in healthy donors. Only a few counts were recorded for this clone. The antigen is unknown. In the PCR, 60 Vbeta and 13 Jbeta primers were used. Sequenced by immunoSEQ multiplex PCR; TCRdb stores in-frame clones only, minus some. The data contain over 150,000 clones, roughly 78% of them singletons. This CDR3 region has 15 residues. The germline V gene encodes CDR1 LNHDA and CDR2 SQIVND (reference sequence). V was trimmed by 6 bases and J by 3 bases, leaving 18 bases between them. The study's findings and limits: With further analysis later on, most CMV-associated TCR beta chains appeared HLA-restricted.

Source material: PBMCs. The clonotype originates from a woman aged 45-59 years in good health and CMV-seropositive. This rearrangement joins TRBV19 to TRBJ2-7, with D unresolved. The CDR3 bases are TGTGCCAGTAGGCCCTCAGTTACGCTCATCTACGAGCAGTACTTC. As protein: CASRPSVTLIYEQYF.